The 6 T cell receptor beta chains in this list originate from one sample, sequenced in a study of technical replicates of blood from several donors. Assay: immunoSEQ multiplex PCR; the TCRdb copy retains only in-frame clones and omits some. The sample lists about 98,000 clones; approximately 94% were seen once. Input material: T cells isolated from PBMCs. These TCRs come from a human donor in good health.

The CDR3 reads CASTTTGLNYGYTF. The CDR3 bases are TGTGCCAGCACCACGACAGGGCTAAACTATGGCTACACCTTC. The chain recombines TRBV6-1 with TRBJ1-2; 7 bases match TRBD1. Germline assignment: CDR1 MNHNS and CDR2 SASEGT. This CDR3 region has 14 residues. The junction had 7 bases not matched to a gene; V was cut back by 7 bases and J by 2 bases.

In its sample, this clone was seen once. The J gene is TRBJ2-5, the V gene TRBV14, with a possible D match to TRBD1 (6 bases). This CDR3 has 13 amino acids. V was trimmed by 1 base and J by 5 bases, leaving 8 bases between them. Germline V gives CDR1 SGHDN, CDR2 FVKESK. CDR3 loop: CASSQGTGETQYF. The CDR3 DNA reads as TGTGCCAGCAGCCAAGGAACAGGGGAGACCCAGTACTTC. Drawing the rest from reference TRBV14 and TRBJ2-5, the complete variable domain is EAGVTQFPSHSVIEKGQTVTLRCDPISGHDNLYWYRRVMGKEIKFLLHFVKESKQDESGMPNNRFLAERTGGTYSTLKVQPAELEDSGVYFCASSQGTGETQYFGPGTRLLVL.

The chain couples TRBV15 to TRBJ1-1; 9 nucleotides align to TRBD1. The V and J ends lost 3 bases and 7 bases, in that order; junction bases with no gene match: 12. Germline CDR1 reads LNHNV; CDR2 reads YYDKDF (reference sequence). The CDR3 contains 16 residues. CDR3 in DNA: TGTGCCACCAGCAGGCTATCCGGGACAGGGTCTCATGAAGCTTTCTTT. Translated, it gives CATSRLSGTGSHEAFF.

The CDR3 loop reads CASMASTDTQYF. The CDR3 nucleotides read TGCGCCAGCATGGCCAGCACAGATACGCAGTATTTT. The chain has TRBV5-1 and TRBJ2-3; D not resolved. V dropped 6 bases and J dropped 0 bases, with 5 bases sitting between them. Looked up from germline, CDR1 is SGHRS and CDR2 is YFSETQ. The CDR3 runs to 12 residues.

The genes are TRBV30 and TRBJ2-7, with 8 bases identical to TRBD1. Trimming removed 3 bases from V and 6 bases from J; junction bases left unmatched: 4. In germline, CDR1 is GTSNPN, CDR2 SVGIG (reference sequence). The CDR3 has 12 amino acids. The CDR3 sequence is CAWRAQGGEQYF. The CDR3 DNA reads TGTGCCTGGAGGGCACAGGGGGGCGAGCAGTACTTC.

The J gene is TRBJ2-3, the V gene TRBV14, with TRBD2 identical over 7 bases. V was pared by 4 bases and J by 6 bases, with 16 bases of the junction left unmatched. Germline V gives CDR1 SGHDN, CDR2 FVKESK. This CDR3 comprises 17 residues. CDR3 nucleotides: TGTGCCAGCAGCCGATATAAGGGAGGGGAGGCGTTGGATACGCAGTATTTT. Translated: CASSRYKGGEALDTQYF.